A selection of T cell receptor beta chains follows, all from one sample in a study of radiotherapy plus CTLA-4 blockade in lung cancer. The assay was immunoSEQ multiplex PCR, and TCRdb's table has in-frame clones only and misses some. The profile shows more than 40,000 clones, approximately 78% of them singletons. The sample was peripheral blood, taken from a patient treated with radiotherapy plus ipilimumab. The receptors stem from a human donor with non-small cell lung cancer who had stable disease on radiotherapy plus ipilimumab. Each CDR3 is given with its conserved first and last residue. The order of the fields is J gene, V gene, clone size, D gene, CDR3 DNA, CDR3 protein. The D gene is left open where the match is weak. Where a row states a size, it is once, few, many or the class of an expanded clone; other rows omit it.

J: TRBJ2-7
V: TRBV29-1
size: NA
D: TRBD1
DNA: TGCAGCGTCTCGCGAGGGGGCCCCTACGAGCAGTACTTC
CDR3: CSVSRGGPYEQYF

J: TRBJ1-1
V: TRBV11-3
size: NA
D: NA
DNA: TGTGCCAGCAGCCTTGGGGCGTACACTGAAGCTTTCTTT
CDR3: CASSLGAYTEAFF

J: TRBJ2-6
V: TRBV10-3
size: NA
D: NA
DNA: TGTGCCATCAGTGAGTCCAGACAGACTCAACTGACTTTC
CDR3: CAISESRQTQLTF

J: TRBJ2-7
V: TRBV29-1
size: NA
D: TRBD2
DNA: TGCAGCGTTGTAAGCGGGAGGTCTTTGTACGAGCAGTACTTC
CDR3: CSVVSGRSLYEQYF

J: TRBJ2-2
V: TRBV10-1
size: NA
D: TRBD1
DNA: TGCGCCAGCAGACAGGGGTCCACCGGGGAGCTGTTTTTT
CDR3: CASRQGSTGELFF

J: TRBJ1-3
V: TRBV6-1
size: NA
D: TRBD1
DNA: TGTGCCAGCAGCGCACAGGGGCATGGAAACACCATATATTTT
CDR3: CASSAQGHGNTIYF

J: TRBJ2-7
V: TRBV9
size: NA
D: NA
DNA: TGTGCCAGCAGCGTGGGGGGACGAGGAAGGGAGCAGTACTTC
CDR3: CASSVGGRGREQYF

J: TRBJ2-5
V: TRBV28
size: NA
D: TRBD1
DNA: TGTGCCAGCAGTTTCCTCAGGGGGCAAGAGACCCAGTACTTC
CDR3: CASSFLRGQETQYF

J: TRBJ2-5
V: TRBV9
size: NA
D: NA
DNA: TGTGCCAGCAGCGTCGGGACAAAACAAGAGACCCAGTACTTC
CDR3: CASSVGTKQETQYF

J: TRBJ2-4
V: TRBV9
size: NA
D: TRBD2
DNA: TGTGCCAGCAGCGTGGGCCTAGCGGCAAACATTCAGTACTTC
CDR3: CASSVGLAANIQYF

J: TRBJ1-1
V: TRBV28
size: NA
D: NA
DNA: TGTGCCAGCAGTTTAAGGGGGTATCTGAACACTGAAGCTTTCTTT
CDR3: CASSLRGYLNTEAFF

J: TRBJ1-4
V: TRBV27
size: NA
D: NA
DNA: TGTGCCAGCAGTTTAAGACAGTATAATGAAAAACTGTTTTTT
CDR3: CASSLRQYNEKLFF

J: TRBJ2-7
V: TRBV13
size: NA
D: NA
DNA: TGTGCCAGCAGCTTGGCGGGGAAGGAGTACTTC
CDR3: CASSLAGKEYF

J: TRBJ2-1
V: TRBV28
size: NA
D: NA
DNA: TGTGCCAGCAGTCCGTCCGGGGGTATTTCCTACAATGAGCAGTTCTTC
CDR3: CASSPSGGISYNEQFF

J: TRBJ2-4
V: TRBV10-1
size: NA
D: NA
DNA: TGCGCCAGCAAGATGGTAGGGGATGAGGACAAAAACATTCAGTACTTC
CDR3: CASKMVGDEDKNIQYF

J: TRBJ1-2
V: TRBV28
size: NA
D: NA
DNA: TGTGCCAGCAGTTTGGGAGTGAACTATGGCTACACCTTC
CDR3: CASSLGVNYGYTF

J: TRBJ2-3
V: TRBV4-1
size: NA
D: NA
DNA: TGCGCCAGCAGCCTCGTGACTAGTAAGGGGGATACGCAGTATTTT
CDR3: CASSLVTSKGDTQYF

J: TRBJ2-3
V: TRBV29-1
size: NA
D: NA
DNA: TGCAGCGTTGAAGTGAGGAACACAGATACGCAGTATTTT
CDR3: CSVEVRNTDTQYF

J: TRBJ2-2
V: TRBV10-3
size: once
D: TRBD1
DNA: TGTGCCGTTGCCCAGGGACAGGGGGTTCCCGGGGAGCTGTTTTTT
CDR3: CAVAQGQGVPGELFF

J: TRBJ2-5
V: TRBV9
size: NA
D: TRBD2
DNA: TGTGCCAGCAGCGTAGATGGACTAGCGGGAGTAGATGAGACCCAGTACTTC
CDR3: CASSVDGLAGVDETQYF

J: TRBJ2-1
V: TRBV19
size: NA
D: NA
DNA: TGTGCCAGTAGTCCGCACATCTCCTACAATGAGCAGTTCTTC
CDR3: CASSPHISYNEQFF

J: TRBJ1-5
V: TRBV19
size: NA
D: NA
DNA: TGTGCCAGTAGCTTTTCCGGGGGTCTTAGCAATCAGCCCCAGCATTTT
CDR3: CASSFSGGLSNQPQHF

J: TRBJ2-1
V: TRBV7-9
size: once
D: NA
DNA: TGTGCCAGCAGCCAGGTGGAGGAAGGCAATGAGCAGTTCTTC
CDR3: CASSQVEEGNEQFF

J: TRBJ2-5
V: TRBV18
size: NA
D: NA
DNA: TGTGCCAGCTCACCACTGAGTCAGGGGCAAGAGACCCAGTACTTC
CDR3: CASSPLSQGQETQYF

J: TRBJ2-1
V: TRBV6-5
size: NA
D: NA
DNA: TGTGCCAGCAGTTCCAGGCCGTCCTCCTACAATGAGCAGTTCTTC
CDR3: CASSSRPSSYNEQFF

J: TRBJ2-1
V: TRBV7-3
size: NA
D: TRBD2
DNA: TGTGCCAGCAGCTTCGGCGGGACTAGCAGCCACAATGAGCAGTTCTTC
CDR3: CASSFGGTSSHNEQFF

J: TRBJ2-1
V: TRBV11-2
size: NA
D: TRBD2
DNA: TGTGCCAGCAGCTCGAACCTAGCGGGAGGAGTGTATGAGCAGTTCTTC
CDR3: CASSSNLAGGVYEQFF

J: TRBJ2-6
V: TRBV7-2
size: NA
D: NA
DNA: TGTGCCAGCAGCTTAGTATCGGCAGGGGCTGGGGCCAACGTCCTGACTTTC
CDR3: CASSLVSAGAGANVLTF

J: TRBJ1-4
V: TRBV4-2
size: NA
D: NA
DNA: TGTGCCAGCAGCCAAGACGCAGGGGTTAATGAAAAACTGTTTTTT
CDR3: CASSQDAGVNEKLFF

J: TRBJ2-3
V: TRBV9
size: NA
D: TRBD2
DNA: TGTGCCAGCAGTCTTAGCGGGAGCGTGGATACGCAGTATTTT
CDR3: CASSLSGSVDTQYF

J: TRBJ2-1
V: TRBV10-1
size: NA
D: NA
DNA: TGCGCCAGCAGTTCCTACAGGGTCCCGGGCCCTCTATCCTACAATGAGCAGTTCTTC
CDR3: CASSSYRVPGPLSYNEQFF

J: TRBJ2-1
V: TRBV5-5
size: NA
D: TRBD1
DNA: TGTGCCAGCAGCATCCGGGACAGCTCCTACAATGAGCAGTTCTTC
CDR3: CASSIRDSSYNEQFF

J: TRBJ1-1
V: TRBV7-2
size: NA
D: NA
DNA: TGTGCCAGCAGCCATGACACTTTCACTGAAGCTTTCTTT
CDR3: CASSHDTFTEAFF

J: TRBJ2-7
V: TRBV9
size: NA
D: TRBD2
DNA: TGTGCCAGCAGCCACCCCCTAGCGGGAGGTCTCTCCTACGAGCAGTACTTC
CDR3: CASSHPLAGGLSYEQYF

J: TRBJ2-5
V: TRBV7-9
size: NA
D: TRBD1
DNA: TGTGCCAGCAGCCCGCGGACAGGGGCGGGAGAGACCCAGTACTTC
CDR3: CASSPRTGAGETQYF